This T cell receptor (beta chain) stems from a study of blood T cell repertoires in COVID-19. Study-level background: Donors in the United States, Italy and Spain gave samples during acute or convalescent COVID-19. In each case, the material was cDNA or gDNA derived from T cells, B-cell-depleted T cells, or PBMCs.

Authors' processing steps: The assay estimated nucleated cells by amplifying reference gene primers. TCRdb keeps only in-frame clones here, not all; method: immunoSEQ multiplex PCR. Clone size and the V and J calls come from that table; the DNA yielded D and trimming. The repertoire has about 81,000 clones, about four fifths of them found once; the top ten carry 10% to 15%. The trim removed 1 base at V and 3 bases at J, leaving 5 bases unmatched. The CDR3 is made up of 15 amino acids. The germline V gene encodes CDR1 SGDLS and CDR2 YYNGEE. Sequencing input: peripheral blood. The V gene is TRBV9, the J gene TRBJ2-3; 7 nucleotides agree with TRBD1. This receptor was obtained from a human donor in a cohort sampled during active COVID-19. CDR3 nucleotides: TGTGCCAGCAGCGTAACTTCCAGGGGGACAGATACGCAGTATTTT. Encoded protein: CASSVTSRGTDTQYF. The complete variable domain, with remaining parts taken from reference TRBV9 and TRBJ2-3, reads DSGVTQTPKHLITATGQRVTLRCSPRSGDLSVYWYQQSLDQGLQFLIQYYNGEERAKGNILERFSAQQFPDLHSELNLSSLELGDSALYFCASSVTSRGTDTQYFGPGTRLTVL.